Listed below are T cell receptor beta chains from one sample, sequenced in a study of human T cells and chemical hapten exposure. Using its own MiXCR run on the RACE reads, TCRdb lists one record per CDR3 protein. Among roughly 380,000 distinct CDR3 sequences, approximately 5.1% were seen once, and the ten largest hold around 2.6%. The material sequenced was whole blood, taken in connection with sensitization to the hapten diphenylcyclopropenone (DPC). The receptors derive from a woman between 45 and 65 years old with alopecia areata. Some clones in this sample may be carry-over from other donors' samples. The CDR3 runs from the conserved cysteine through the conserved F or W. The D gene is left open where the match is weak. Clone size is given for some rows only: seen once, a few or many times, or a class if the clone is expanded.

D gene	V gene	J gene	clone size	CDR3 protein	CDR3 DNA
NA	TRBV6-6	TRBJ2-2	few	CASLAGNTGELFF	TGTGCCAGCCTGGCGGGGAACACCGGGGAGCTGTTTTTT
TRBD1	TRBV28	TRBJ2-5	many	CASSFTGAEALFYF	TGTGCCAGCAGTTTCACAGGGGCCGAGGCCCTCTTTTACTTC
NA	TRBV4-2	TRBJ1-1	many	CASSQVVGTEAFF	TGTGCCAGCAGCCAAGTGGTGGGTACTGAAGCTTTCTTT
NA	TRBV5-5	TRBJ1-5	NA	CASSPWSDNQPQHF	TGTGCCAGCAGCCCTTGGTCCGACAATCAGCCCCAGCATTTT
NA	TRBV6-2/TRBV6-3	TRBJ1-1	many	CASRDPAVAEAFF	TGTGCCAGCAGGGACCCCGCGGTCGCTGAAGCTTTCTTT
NA	TRBV13	TRBJ1-1	many	CASSPEAFF	TGTGCCAGCAGCCCAGAAGCTTTCTTT
TRBD2	TRBV3-1	TRBJ2-3	many	CASSPRWSGGLPDTQYF	TGTGCCAGCAGCCCAAGATGGAGCGGGGGCCTGCCAGATACGCAGTATTTT
TRBD1	TRBV27	TRBJ1-1	many	CASSSRVFRGDTEAFF	TGTGCCAGCAGTTCCCGCGTCTTCAGGGGGGACACTGAAGCTTTCTTT
NA	TRBV3-1	TRBJ2-1	few	CASSPDRREAGDEQFF	TGTGCCAGCAGCCCGGACAGGCGGGAGGCAGGGGATGAGCAGTTCTTC
NA	TRBV6-1	TRBJ2-3	NA	CASIGDPADTQYF	TGTGCCAGCATAGGGGACCCGGCAGATACGCAGTATTTT
TRBD1	TRBV20-1	TRBJ1-4	few	CSARDSRGPNEKLFF	TGCAGTGCTAGAGATTCAAGGGGGCCTAATGAAAAACTGTTTTTT
NA	TRBV7-9	TRBJ1-5	NA	CASSLARTDQPQHF	TGTGCCAGCAGCTTAGCTAGAACCGATCAGCCCCAGCATTTT
TRBD2	TRBV29-1	TRBJ2-3	few	CSVENRLALSTDTQYF	TGCAGCGTTGAGAACCGACTAGCGCTTAGCACAGATACGCAGTATTTT
NA	TRBV2	TRBJ1-2	few	CASSESQLANYGYTF	TGTGCCAGCAGTGAATCCCAGCTTGCTAACTATGGCTACACCTTC
NA	TRBV27	TRBJ1-2	NA	CASSRRGWLSDNYGYTF	TGTGCCAGCAGTCGTAGGGGGTGGTTAAGTGATAACTATGGCTACACCTTC
NA	TRBV9	TRBJ1-1	few	CASSVAVGVGTEAFF	TGTGCCAGCAGCGTAGCTGTCGGGGTGGGCACTGAAGCTTTCTTT